This T cell receptor (beta chain) was profiled in a study of identical twins (dated by TCRdb to the mid-2010s). Regarding the complete study: To test whether fetal clonotypes persist, the study used deep sequencing on TCR alpha and beta repertoires from monozygotic twins, unrelated adults of various ages, and cord blood. Replicate twin experiments were performed at different times using different library preparation protocols to rule out contamination. Findings and caveats that apply to the study as a whole: Excess twin sharing in beta out-of-frame sequences was weaker because fewer shared sequences lowered the signal-to-noise ratio. In monozygotic twins, recombination models systematically underestimated out-of-frame TCR alpha sharing, but the models matched the sharing seen between unrelated individuals. Compared with coincidental sharing between unrelated individuals, out-of-frame TCR alpha sequences shared between twins showed an excess of sequences with low generation probability. Invariant T cells such as MAIT and iNKT could partly confound zero-insertion analyses, though diverse VJ usage argued against this for most clonotypes. Fewer insertions were carried by abundant cord blood beta clonotypes, a similar but weaker trend appeared in young adult naive repertoires, and no such trend appeared in memory repertoires. Because the same donors could not be followed over many years, the conclusions relied on cross-sectional statistical analysis.

The junction shows trimming of 10 bases on V and 7 bases on J, plus 8 bases between the germline ends. Including the terminal cysteine and phenylalanine, the CDR3 comprises 10 residues. Only the CDR3 DNA is retained, 30 bases long and in frame from the first base. CDR1 and CDR2, per the germline V gene, are ENHRY and SYGVKD. This clonotype was seen more than once but under ten times. Its antigen remains unidentified. No base quality values were provided; no much bigger clone lies one nucleotide off. All donors were healthy Caucasians. Library generation was performed with 5' RACE. For sequencing, an Illumina HiSeq 2000 was employed. A universal primer binding site was introduced by template switching, and a unique molecular identifier was present in the final cDNA, enabling accurate counting of TCR cDNA molecules. Specific primers in the conserved constant-segment region were used to synthesize first-strand cDNA for the TCR alpha and beta chains. To control for contamination, every cDNA library was double barcoded, receiving both a SMART-Mk sample barcode and Illumina barcodes. Two successive PCR steps introduced TruSeq adapter sequences along with Illumina sample barcodes. TCR alpha and beta cDNA libraries were sequenced on the Illumina HiSeq platform with custom primers. In the source study's methods: Unique molecular identifiers were extracted from raw reads with MiGEC, and CDR3 positions were determined with MiXCR. Recombination models were inferred per individual with the repgenHMM and IGoR tools using an EM algorithm. Shared clonotypes were analyzed with the tcR package in R, and sharing was normalized by the product of cloneset sizes. To study raw recombination free of thymic and clonal selection effects, out-of-frame nonproductive sequences were analyzed. TCRdb applied fastp at Q25 and MiXCR to the public reads, then kept only in-frame beta chains. When rows share a CDR3 protein, they turn into one entry using the most common DNA and genes. The V and J calls come from TCRdb's annotation, not from the publication. The sample table records some 1,600,000 distinct CDR3 sequences; 32% of these occur just once. Roughly 0.3% of the sample lies in the top ten.

Input material: cord blood. The rearrangement combines TRBV10-3 with TRBJ1-5; the D gene identity is not certain. The clonotype originates from a newborn girl in good health. The CDR3 sequence is CATGIQPQHF. The DNA is as follows: TGTGCCACCGGGATCCAGCCCCAGCATTTT.